This TCR beta chain was recovered during a study of cytomegalovirus exposure and HLA in healthy donors. Study results and limitations: A later analysis by the authors found several of the most significant clusters apparently linked to common viral pathogens.

The study ran its PCR with 60 Vbeta and 13 Jbeta primers. The assay was immunoSEQ multiplex PCR, and TCRdb's table has in-frame clones only and misses some. The table lists roughly 120,000 clones, around 77% of them singletons. Germline V lookup: CDR1 SQVTM, CDR2 ANQGSEA. Deletions cut 6 bases from V and 4 bases from J, with 15 bases between. This CDR3 is built from 13 residues. With regard to this clone: Its target is not known.

Sample: PBMCs. The chain carries TRBV29-1 and TRBJ1-2; D unresolved. This sequence was found in a man in his forties or fifties in good health and CMV-seropositive. The CDR3 sequence: CSVTFRKSYGYTF. The DNA of the CDR3 is TGCAGCGTGACATTCAGGAAATCCTATGGCTACACCTTC. The whole variable domain, remainder taken from reference TRBV29-1 and TRBJ1-2, is SAVISQKPSRDICQRGTSLTIQCQVDSQVTMMFWYRQQPGQSLTLIATANQGSEATYESGFVIDKFPISRPNLTFSTLTVSNMSPEDSSIYLCSVTFRKSYGYTFGSGTRLTVV.